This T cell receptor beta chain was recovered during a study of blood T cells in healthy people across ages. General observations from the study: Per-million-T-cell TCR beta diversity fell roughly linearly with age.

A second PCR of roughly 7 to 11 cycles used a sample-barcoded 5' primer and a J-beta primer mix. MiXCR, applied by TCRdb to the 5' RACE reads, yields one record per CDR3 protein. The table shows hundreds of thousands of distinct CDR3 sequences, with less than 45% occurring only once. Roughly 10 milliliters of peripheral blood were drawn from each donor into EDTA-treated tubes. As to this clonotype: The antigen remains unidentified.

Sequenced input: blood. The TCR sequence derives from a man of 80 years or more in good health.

The CDR3 spells CASSHGNMYEQYF. The CDR3 DNA reads TGTGCCAGCAGCCACGGAAACATGTACGAGCAGTACTTC. The rearrangement links TRBV3-1 to TRBJ2-7; D not certain. V was cut by 3 bases and J by 4 bases, with 10 bases left in between. This CDR3 has 13 amino acids. CDR1 is LGHDT and CDR2 is YNNKEL in the germline V gene (reference sequence).